The clone carrying this TCR beta chain has more than one count but fewer than ten. No antigen is known for it. This record comes from a study of memory CD4+ T cells and cytomegalovirus serostatus. Study in general: Healthy Belgian adult donors included about 10 CMV-positive and 24 CMV-negative people. Study outcomes and limitations: A US-trained random forest predicted CMV serostatus with median AUC 0.91.

Single viable CD3+CD4+CD8-CD45RO+ cells were sorted as the memory CD4+ T cells. The table came from immunoSEQ multiplex PCR; TCRdb's copy has only in-frame clones and leaves some out. The repertoire holds 50,000 to 75,000 clones, with roughly 80% as singletons. This CDR3 has 14 residues. Trimming took 4 bases from V and 6 from J, leaving 13 bases between them. Germline V gives CDR1 MDHEN, CDR2 SYDVKM. The V gene is TRBV28, the J gene TRBJ2-1; D remains unclear. Sequenced: memory CD4+ T cells from blood. The clonotype was recovered from an adult in good health and CMV-seronegative. The CDR3 loop is CASSSKAVGNEQFF. In DNA, the CDR3 is TGTGCCAGCAGTTCTAAGGCGGTAGGCAATGAGCAGTTCTTC.